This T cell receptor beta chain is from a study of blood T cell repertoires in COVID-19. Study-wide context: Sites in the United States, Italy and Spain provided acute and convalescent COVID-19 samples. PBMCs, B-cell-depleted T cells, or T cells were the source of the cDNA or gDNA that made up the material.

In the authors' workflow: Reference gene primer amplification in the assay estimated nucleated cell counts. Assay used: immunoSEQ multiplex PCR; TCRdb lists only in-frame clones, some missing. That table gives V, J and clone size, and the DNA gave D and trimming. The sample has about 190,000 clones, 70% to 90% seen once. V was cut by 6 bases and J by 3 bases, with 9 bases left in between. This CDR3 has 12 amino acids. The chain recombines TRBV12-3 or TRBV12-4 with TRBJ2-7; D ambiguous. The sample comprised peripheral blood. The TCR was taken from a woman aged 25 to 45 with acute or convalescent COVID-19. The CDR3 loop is CASSPTYYEQYF. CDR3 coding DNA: TGTGCCAGCAGCCCCACCTACTACGAGCAGTACTTC.